The 23 T cell receptor beta chains below come from one sample, sequenced in a study of beta chain features in type 1 diabetes. Study-level findings and limits: Type 1 diabetes patients had TCRB CDR3s that were shorter (moderately but significantly so) in all four CD4+ subsets.

Sequencing targeted expressed TCRB transcripts, as all isolated RNA had been reverse transcribed. The table came from immunoSEQ multiplex PCR; TCRdb's copy has only in-frame clones and leaves some out. The sample contains 500,000 to 850,000 clones, 11% to 15% of which appear only once. These receptors have no known antigen. Sequenced material: naive CD4+ T cells from blood. The receptor set was obtained from a man between 18 and 29 years old with type 1 diabetes.

The V and J genes are TRBV29-1 and TRBJ2-5; tentative D call: TRBD2 (5 bases). The germline V and J ends were trimmed by 5 bases and 5 bases, with 18 bases remaining between them. CDR1 and CDR2 (germline): SQVTM, ANQGSEA. The CDR3 has 14 amino acids. CDR3 amino acids: CSVRRFSGLETQYF. CDR3 nucleotide sequence: TGCAGCGTTCGAAGGTTTTCGGGATTGGAGACCCAGTACTTC.

This clone has just a few counts. The chain combines TRBV29-1 with TRBJ2-7; TRBD1 matches at 10 bases. From germline, CDR1 is SQVTM and CDR2 ANQGSEA. The CDR3 extends over 13 amino acids. V dropped 5 bases and J dropped 6; count of bases not matched to a gene: 7. The CDR3 region has the DNA TGCAGCGTTTCCGGACAGGGGGTGGGCGAGCAGTACTTC. Protein: CSVSGQGVGEQYF.

This clone was counted only a few times. The chain joins TRBV30 to TRBJ2-7, with TRBD2 matching over 10 bases. Germline lookup yields CDR1 GTSNPN and CDR2 SVGIG (reference sequence). CDR3 length equals 19 residues. J was trimmed by 3 bases and V by 2 bases; bases with no gene match: 19. The CDR3 protein is CAWSMLAGGRLSPYYEQYF. The CDR3 bases are TGTGCCTGGAGTATGTTAGCGGGGGGCCGCCTCTCCCCATACTACGAGCAGTACTTC.

This clone was seen a few times. The chain employs TRBV4-3 and TRBJ1-2; D call uncertain. The germline V gene encodes CDR1 LGHNA and CDR2 YSLEER. V lost 0 bases to trimming and J lost 3 bases, with 11 bases between them. This CDR3 region has 15 residues. CDR3 in amino acids: CASSQEKGVHYGYTF. CDR3 nucleotides: TGCGCCAGCAGCCAAGAGAAAGGAGTCCACTATGGCTACACCTTC.

The genes are TRBV7-9 and TRBJ2-3; 10 bases are a match to TRBD1. Germline lookup yields CDR1 SEHNR and CDR2 FQNEAQ (reference sequence). This CDR3 is 16 amino acids long. V dropped 5 bases and J dropped 3; count of bases not matched to a gene: 8. The CDR3 here is CASSHRRDRGTDTQYF. The CDR3 DNA reads as TGTGCCAGCAGCCACCGACGGGACAGGGGTACAGATACGCAGTATTTT.

In this sample, this clone turned up a few times. The V gene is TRBV7-9, the J gene TRBJ2-3; maybe TRBD1 (5 bases). V was shortened by 3 bases and J by 0 bases, with 13 bases between the two germline ends. The CDR3 is made up of 16 amino acids. Looked up from germline, CDR1 is SEHNR and CDR2 is FQNEAQ (reference sequence). Here the CDR3 DNA reads TGTGCCAGCAGCTTGGTTGCGCAGGGTAGCACAGATACGCAGTATTTT. This translates into CASSLVAQGSTDTQYF.

This clone was seen more than once but under ten times. The V call is TRBV11-1, the J call TRBJ2-5; the D is unclear. This CDR3 is built from 15 residues. Trimming cost V 5 bases and J 0 bases, with 13 bases left between them. From germline, CDR1 is SGHAT and CDR2 FQDESV (reference sequence). Written as DNA, the CDR3 is TGTGCCAGCAGCCCCTTAGGGTGGTACCAAGAGACCCAGTACTTC. The encoded protein is CASSPLGWYQETQYF. The full variable domain, its missing parts supplied by reference TRBV11-1 and TRBJ2-5, is EAEVAQSPRYKITEKSQAVAFWCDPISGHATLYWYRQILGQGPELLVQFQDESVVDDSQLPKDRFSAERLKGVDSTLKIQPAELGDSAMYLCASSPLGWYQETQYFGPGTRLLVL.

The V and J genes are TRBV11-2 and TRBJ2-7; D unclear. Germline CDR1 and CDR2: SGHAT and FQNNGV. Trimming took 1 base from V and 3 from J, leaving 16 bases between them. The CDR3 runs to 16 residues. CDR3: CASSLGSGEIGYEQYF. CDR3 DNA: TGTGCCAGCAGCTTAGGATCTGGAGAGATCGGCTACGAGCAGTACTTC.

The chain couples TRBV7-2 to TRBJ2-5; tentative D call: TRBD2 (6 bases). The CDR3 is made up of 14 amino acids. V was cut by 6 bases and J by 14 bases, with 25 bases left in between. CDR1 is SGHTA and CDR2 is FQGNSA in the germline V gene. CDR3 loop: CASSSPGLRIPGYF. Written as DNA, the CDR3 is TGTGCCAGCAGTTCACCGGGACTGCGTATCCCAGGCTACTTC.

This chain uses TRBV5-1 with TRBJ2-4; TRBD2 matches 15 bases. The germline V gene encodes CDR1 SGHRS and CDR2 YFSETQ. V lost 4 bases, J lost 2 bases, and 10 bases stayed unmatched. The CDR3 consists of 19 residues. The CDR3 spells CASSKGLAGGGRTKNIQYF. The CDR3 DNA reads TGCGCCAGCAGCAAGGGACTAGCGGGAGGTGGTCGGACCAAAAACATTCAGTACTTC.

This clone was observed a handful of times. The chain has TRBV7-9 and TRBJ1-2; D is unclear. The CDR3 sequence is 12 residues long. CDR1 is SEHNR, CDR2 FQNEAQ, per germline (reference sequence). Trimming cost V 1 base and J 6 bases, with 6 bases left between them. The CDR3 sequence is CASSLEQHGYTF. CDR3 DNA sequence: TGTGCCAGCAGCTTAGAACAGCATGGCTACACCTTC.

This clone has only a few counts. V is TRBV29-1 and J is TRBJ2-7, with D possibly matching TRBD2 (6 bases). Germline V lookup: CDR1 SQVTM, CDR2 ANQGSEA. V lost 4 bases to trimming and J lost 0 bases, with 13 bases between them. The CDR3 loop spans 14 amino acids. CDR3 sequence (DNA): TGCAGCGTTGGCAGCGGAGGGGCCTCCTACGAGCAGTACTTC. Translating it yields CSVGSGGASYEQYF.

Only a few counts were recorded for this clone. The chain uses TRBV10-3 and TRBJ2-3, with 7 bases matching TRBD2. Germline V gene data show CDR1 as ENHRY and CDR2 as SYGVKD. CDR3 length: 17 amino acids. The V segment lost 10 bases and the J segment 1 base; nucleotides outside the gene matches: 17. CDR3 in amino acids: CATRLLYGAGGTDTQYF. The DNA of the CDR3 is TGTGCCACCAGGCTGCTGTATGGGGCGGGGGGCACAGATACGCAGTATTTT.

The V call is TRBV7-2, the J call TRBJ2-3, with 11 bases aligning to TRBD2. Germline CDR1 SGHTA, CDR2 FQGNSA. The CDR3 loop spans 16 amino acids. Trimming cost V 1 base and J 6 bases; bases outside gene matches: 6. The CDR3 nucleotides are TGTGCCAGCAGCTTAGGACTAGCGGGGTCCTCGGATACGCAGTATTTT. Protein product: CASSLGLAGSSDTQYF. Full variable domain (remainder filled in from reference TRBV7-2 and TRBJ2-3): GAGVSQSPSNKVTEKGKDVELRCDPISGHTALYWYRQSLGQGLEFLIYFQGNSAPDKSGLPSDRFSAERTGGSVSTLTIQRTQQEDSAVYLCASSLGLAGSSDTQYFGPGTRLTVL.

The chain joins TRBV7-2 to TRBJ2-1; TRBD2 matches 8 bases. This CDR3 comprises 15 residues. CDR1 and CDR2 from the germline V gene are SGHTA and FQGNSA. The V and J ends lost 5 bases and 6 bases, in that order; junction bases with no gene match: 9. In nucleotides, the CDR3 is TGTGCCAGCAGCCCGGGACTAGTAGTAGGCAATGAGCAGTTCTTC. Translating it yields CASSPGLVVGNEQFF.

This clone showed up just a few times. The rearrangement uses TRBV6-5 and TRBJ1-2; no clear D. CDR3 length: 13 amino acids. V gave up 4 bases and J gave up 4 bases, with 10 bases separating them. Germline lookup yields CDR1 MNHEY and CDR2 SVGAGI. DNA of the CDR3: TGTGCCAGCAGTTCTCCAACCCTCTATGGCTACACCTTC. As protein: CASSSPTLYGYTF.

V and J are TRBV4-3 and TRBJ2-3, with a possible D match to TRBD1 (7 bases). The CDR3 has 15 residues. From germline, CDR1 is LGHNA and CDR2 YSLEER. V lost 0 bases to trimming and J lost 7 bases, with 14 bases between them. The chain's CDR3 is CASSQEGAGGNTQYF. Written as DNA, the CDR3 is TGCGCCAGCAGCCAAGAGGGGGCAGGGGGGAATACGCAGTATTTT.

The chain uses TRBV7-9 and TRBJ1-2; no firm D call. V was cut by 3 bases and J by 8 bases, with 10 bases left in between. Germline lookup yields CDR1 SEHNR and CDR2 FQNEAQ (reference sequence). This CDR3 is built from 12 residues. The CDR3 nucleotides read TGTGCCAGCAGCTTCGGGTCGGGCGGCTACACCTTC. Translation gives CASSFGSGGYTF.

The chain carries TRBV7-2 and TRBJ2-3; D is perhaps TRBD1 (5 bases). This CDR3 comprises 14 residues. V lost 1 base and J 2 bases, leaving 7 bases between the germline ends. From germline, CDR1 is SGHTA and CDR2 FQGNSA. The CDR3 reads CASSLGQLTDTQYF. CDR3 coding DNA: TGTGCCAGCAGCTTAGGACAGCTCACAGATACGCAGTATTTT.

A few counts support this clone. The rearrangement joins TRBV16 to TRBJ1-1, with D unclear. Germline V gene lookup returns CDR1 KGHSY and CDR2 FQNENV. The CDR3 extends over 15 amino acids. Trimming left V 0 bases short and J 0 bases short, with 8 bases between. CDR3 in amino acids: CASSQSQRLNTEAFF. The CDR3 nucleotides read TGTGCCAGCAGCCAATCTCAACGGCTGAACACTGAAGCTTTCTTT.

V usage is TRBV4-2 and J usage is TRBJ2-1, with TRBD2 matching over 8 bases. CDR1 is LGHNA and CDR2 is YNFKEQ in the germline V gene. The CDR3 sequence is 19 residues long. Unmatched junction bases numbered 15, after V lost 1 base and J lost 4 bases. CDR3 sequence reads: CASSQGVIGFSGGYNEQFF. CDR3 in DNA: TGTGCCAGCAGCCAAGGTGTCATCGGGTTCAGCGGGGGTTACAATGAGCAGTTCTTC.

The chain links TRBV15 to TRBJ2-7; 8 bases match TRBD1. J was trimmed by 5 bases and V by 9 bases; bases with no gene match: 12. This CDR3 is built from 14 residues. From germline, CDR1 is LNHNV and CDR2 YYDKDF (reference sequence). For the CDR3, the DNA is TGTGCCACGGGGATCGACAGGGGTCGCGACGAGCAGTACTTC. Residues: CATGIDRGRDEQYF.

This clone was seen a handful of times. Other DNA sequences within the sample encode an identical CDR3. V is TRBV7-2 and J is TRBJ2-3, with D perhaps TRBD1 (5 bases). CDR1 SGHTA and CDR2 FQGNSA come from the germline V gene. CDR3 length equals 14 residues. V lost 5 bases to trimming and J lost 2 bases, with 11 bases between them. The CDR3 loop reads CASSLRQSTDTQYF. The CDR3 DNA reads TGTGCCAGCAGCCTTCGACAGTCCACAGATACGCAGTATTTT.